Listed below are T cell receptor beta chains from one sample, sequenced in a study of vaccination effects on CD4 cells after COVID-19. TCRdb keeps only in-frame clones here, not all; method: immunoSEQ multiplex PCR. The sample shows more than 30,000 clones, about 73% of them seen only once. Antigens of these TCRs are unknown. Sequences were derived from CD4+ T cells from PBMCs cultured without peptide, sampled before COVID-19 vaccination. These receptor sequences come from a human donor who received a COVID-19 vaccine. The CDR3 runs from the conserved cysteine through the conserved F or W. A D gene is named only where the DNA matches it firmly. Rows may omit the clone size; those that give it use once, few, many or a size class.

v_gene	j_gene	abundance	d_gene	CDR3aa	CDR3nt
TRBV18	TRBJ1-6	once	-	CASSGGDDSPLHF	TGTGCCAGCTCTGGGGGTGACGATTCACCCCTCCACTTT
TRBV7-9	TRBJ2-4	-	-	CASSRGSGNIQYF	TGTGCCAGCAGCCGAGGTAGTGGAAACATTCAGTACTTC
TRBV5-6	TRBJ2-1	once	-	CASSFSAGRFDEQFF	TGTGCCAGCAGCTTCTCGGCGGGCCGATTCGATGAGCAGTTCTTC
TRBV11-3	TRBJ2-1	-	-	CASSFGGNSYNEQFF	TGTGCCAGCAGCTTCGGAGGAAACTCCTACAATGAGCAGTTCTTC
TRBV5-1	TRBJ1-3	few	-	CASSPDGLSGNTIYF	TGCGCCAGCAGTCCGGACGGCCTCTCTGGAAACACCATATATTTT
TRBV7-9	TRBJ1-3	-	-	CASSYGLTSGNTIYF	TGTGCCAGCAGCTATGGCCTGACCTCTGGAAACACCATATATTTT
TRBV6-1	TRBJ1-2	-	TRBD1	CASSEGTGVSEGYTF	TGTGCCAGCAGTGAAGGTACAGGGGTCTCAGAAGGCTACACCTTC
TRBV6-5	TRBJ2-5	-	-	CASSYSIGGGQETQYF	TGTGCCAGCAGTTACTCGATTGGGGGCGGTCAAGAGACCCAGTACTTC
TRBV6-5	TRBJ2-7	-	TRBD2	CASSQSGISFYEQYF	TGTGCCAGCAGCCAAAGCGGGATCTCTTTCTACGAGCAGTACTTC
TRBV2	TRBJ2-1	-	TRBD2	CASSDSRYERESYNEQFF	TGTGCCAGCAGTGATTCTCGTTACGAGCGGGAGTCTTACAATGAGCAGTTCTTC
TRBV25-1	TRBJ1-1	few	-	CASSETPTEAFF	TGTGCCAGCAGTGAAACCCCCACTGAAGCTTTCTTT